The TCR beta chain described here comes from a study of blood T cell repertoires in COVID-19. Study overall: Whether acute or convalescent, the COVID-19 samples came from the United States, Italy and Spain. PBMCs, B-cell-depleted T cells, or T cells were the source of the cDNA or gDNA that made up the material.

The germline CDR1 and CDR2 sequences are SGDLS and YYNGEE. The length of the CDR3 is 18 residues. J gave up 7 bases and V 0 bases, and 13 bases lay outside the gene matches. Authors' processing steps: Amplification from reference gene primers served as the basis for estimated nucleated cell counts. Some clones are missing from TCRdb's copy, which holds only in-frame ones; the method was immunoSEQ multiplex PCR. The V and J calls and the clone size are those of that table, but D and trimming were determined from the DNA. The sample lists approximately 170,000 clones; roughly 85% were seen once. Specimen: peripheral blood. This TCR derives from a woman over 75 with active or convalescent COVID-19. V gene TRBV9 combines with J gene TRBJ2-2; 9 bases fit TRBD1. CDR3 DNA: TGTGCCAGCAGCGTAGCCGGGTTTGCGGGACAGGGCAACGGGGAGCTGTTTTTT. Translation gives CASSVAGFAGQGNGELFF. The whole variable domain, remainder taken from reference TRBV9 and TRBJ2-2, is DSGVTQTPKHLITATGQRVTLRCSPRSGDLSVYWYQQSLDQGLQFLIQYYNGEERAKGNILERFSAQQFPDLHSELNLSSLELGDSALYFCASSVAGFAGQGNGELFFGEGSRLTVL.